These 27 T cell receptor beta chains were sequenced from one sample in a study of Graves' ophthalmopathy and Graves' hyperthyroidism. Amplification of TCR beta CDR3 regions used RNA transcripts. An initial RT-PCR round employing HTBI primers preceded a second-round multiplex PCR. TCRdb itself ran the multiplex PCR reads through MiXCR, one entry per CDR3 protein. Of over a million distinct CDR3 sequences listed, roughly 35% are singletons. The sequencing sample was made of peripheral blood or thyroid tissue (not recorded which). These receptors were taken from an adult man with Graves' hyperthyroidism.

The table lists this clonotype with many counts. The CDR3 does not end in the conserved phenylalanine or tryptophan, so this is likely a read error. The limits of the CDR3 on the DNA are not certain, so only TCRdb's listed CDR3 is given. CDR3: CANATDRRL. This chain joins TRBV6-5 and TRBJ1-2. The germline V gene has CDR1 MNHEY and CDR2 SVGAGI. The CDR3 region is 9 residues in length, termini included.

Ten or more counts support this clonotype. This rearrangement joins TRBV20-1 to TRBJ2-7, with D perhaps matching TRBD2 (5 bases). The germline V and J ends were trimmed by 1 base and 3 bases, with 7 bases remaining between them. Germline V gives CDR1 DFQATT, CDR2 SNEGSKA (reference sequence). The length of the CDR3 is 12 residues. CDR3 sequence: CSARARDYEQYF. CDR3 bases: TGCAGTGCTAGAGCGAGGGACTACGAGCAGTACTTC.

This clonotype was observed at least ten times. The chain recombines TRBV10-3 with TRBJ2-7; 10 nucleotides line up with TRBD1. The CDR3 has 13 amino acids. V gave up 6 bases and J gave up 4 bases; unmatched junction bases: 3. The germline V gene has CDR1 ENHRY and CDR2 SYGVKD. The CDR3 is CAIRPGQGYEQYF. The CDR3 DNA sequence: TGTGCCATCAGGCCGGGACAGGGGTACGAGCAGTACTTC.

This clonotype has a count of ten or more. For the CDR3, the DNA is TGTGCCAGCAGCTCCTTTCCGGGAGGTCCCTACGAGCAGTACTTC. Protein product: CASSSFPGGPYEQYF. The chain combines TRBV7-2 with TRBJ2-7; 7 positions match TRBD2. CDR1 is SGHTA, CDR2 FQGNSA, per germline. After removal of 4 bases from V and 2 bases from J, the junction contained 8 bases not matched to a gene. This CDR3 comprises 15 residues.

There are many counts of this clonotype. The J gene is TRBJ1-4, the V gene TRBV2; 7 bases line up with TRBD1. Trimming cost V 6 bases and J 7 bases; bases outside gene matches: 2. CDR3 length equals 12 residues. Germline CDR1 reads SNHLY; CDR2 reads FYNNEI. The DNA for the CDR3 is TGTGCCAGCAGCAGGGGGTTTGAAAAACTGTTTTTT. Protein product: CASSRGFEKLFF. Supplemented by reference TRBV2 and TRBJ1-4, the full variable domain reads EPEVTQTPSHQVTQMGQEVILRCVPISNHLYFYWYRQILGQKVEFLVSFYNNEISEKSEIFDDQFSVERPDGSNFTLKIRSTKLEDSAMYFCASSRGFEKLFFGSGTQLSVL.

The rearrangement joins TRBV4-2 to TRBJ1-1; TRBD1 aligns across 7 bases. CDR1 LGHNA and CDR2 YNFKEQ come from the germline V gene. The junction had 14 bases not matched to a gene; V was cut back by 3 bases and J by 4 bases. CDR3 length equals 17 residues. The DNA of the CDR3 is TGTGCCAGCAGCCACCCATTAGTTGGACAGGTGAGCACTGAAGCTTTCTTT. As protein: CASSHPLVGQVSTEAFF.

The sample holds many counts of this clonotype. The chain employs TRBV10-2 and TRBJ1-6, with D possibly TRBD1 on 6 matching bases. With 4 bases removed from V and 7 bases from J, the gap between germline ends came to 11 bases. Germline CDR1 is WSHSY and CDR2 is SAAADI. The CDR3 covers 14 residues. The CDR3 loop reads CASSVNRANSPLHF. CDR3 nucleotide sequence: TGCGCCAGCAGTGTTAACAGGGCGAATTCACCCCTCCACTTT.

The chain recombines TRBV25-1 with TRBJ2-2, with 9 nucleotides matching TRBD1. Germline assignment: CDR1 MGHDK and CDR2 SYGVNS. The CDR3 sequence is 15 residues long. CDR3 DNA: TGTGCTAGGGATCTGGGACAGGGTAACACCGGGGAGCTGTTTTTT. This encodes CARDLGQGNTGELFF.

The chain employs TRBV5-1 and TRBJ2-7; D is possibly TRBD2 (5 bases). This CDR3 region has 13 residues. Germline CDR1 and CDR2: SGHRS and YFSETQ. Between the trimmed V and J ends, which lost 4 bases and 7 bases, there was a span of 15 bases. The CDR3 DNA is TGCGCCAGCAGCGGGGTACCGGAGGCAGAGCAGTACTTC. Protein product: CASSGVPEAEQYF.

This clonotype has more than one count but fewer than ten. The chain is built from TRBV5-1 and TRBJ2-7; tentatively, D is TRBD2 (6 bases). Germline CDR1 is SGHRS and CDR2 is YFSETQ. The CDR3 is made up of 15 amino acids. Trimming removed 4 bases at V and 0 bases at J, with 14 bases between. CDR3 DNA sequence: TGCGCCAGCAGCACCACCGGGGGTAGCTCCTACGAGCAGTACTTC. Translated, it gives CASSTTGGSSYEQYF.

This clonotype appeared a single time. The CDR3 loop is CASASDIGYTF. The CDR3 coding sequence is TGTGCCAGTGCTAGCGACATCGGCTACACCTTC. The chain has TRBV2 and TRBJ1-2; no definite D call. V gave up 9 bases and J gave up 8 bases, with 13 bases separating them. Germline V gene lookup returns CDR1 SNHLY and CDR2 FYNNEI. CDR3 length equals 11 residues.

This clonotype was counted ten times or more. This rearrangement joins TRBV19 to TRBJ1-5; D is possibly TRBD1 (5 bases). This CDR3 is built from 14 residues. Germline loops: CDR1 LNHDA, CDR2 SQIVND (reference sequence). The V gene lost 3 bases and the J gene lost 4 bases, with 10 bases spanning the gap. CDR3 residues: CASSIKTVNQPQHF. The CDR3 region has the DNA TGTGCCAGTAGTATTAAGACAGTTAATCAGCCCCAGCATTTT.

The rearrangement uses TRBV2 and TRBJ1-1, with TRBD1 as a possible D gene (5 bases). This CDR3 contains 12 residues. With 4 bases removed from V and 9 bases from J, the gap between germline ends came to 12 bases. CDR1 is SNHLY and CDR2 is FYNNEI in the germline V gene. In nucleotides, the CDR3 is TGTGCCAGCAGTGCGTGGGGGGTCCAAGCTTTCTTT. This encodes CASSAWGVQAFF.

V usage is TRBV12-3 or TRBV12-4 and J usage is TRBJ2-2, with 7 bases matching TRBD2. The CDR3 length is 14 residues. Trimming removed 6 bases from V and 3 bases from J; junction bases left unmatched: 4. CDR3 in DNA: TGTGCCAGCAGGGGAGGGCAGTACACCGGGGAGCTGTTTTTT. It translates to CASRGGQYTGELFF.

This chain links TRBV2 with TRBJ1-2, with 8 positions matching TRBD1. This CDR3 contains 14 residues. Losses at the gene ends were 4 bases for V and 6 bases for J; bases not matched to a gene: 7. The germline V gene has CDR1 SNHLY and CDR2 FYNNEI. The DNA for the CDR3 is TGTGCCAGCAGTGGGGGACAGGTGGGCGATGGCTACACCTTC. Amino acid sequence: CASSGGQVGDGYTF.

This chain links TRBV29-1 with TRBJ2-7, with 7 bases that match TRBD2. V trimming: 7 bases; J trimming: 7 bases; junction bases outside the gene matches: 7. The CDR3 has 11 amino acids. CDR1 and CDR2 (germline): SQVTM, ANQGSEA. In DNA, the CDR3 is TGCAGCGCCCCGTCGGGGGGAGAGCAGTACTTC. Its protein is CSAPSGGEQYF.

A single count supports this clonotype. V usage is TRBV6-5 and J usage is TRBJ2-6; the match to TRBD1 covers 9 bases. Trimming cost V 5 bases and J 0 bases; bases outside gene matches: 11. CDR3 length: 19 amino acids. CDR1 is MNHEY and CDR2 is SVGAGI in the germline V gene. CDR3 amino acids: CASSKGQGIFSSGANVLTF. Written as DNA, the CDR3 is TGTGCCAGCAGTAAGGGACAGGGAATATTTAGCTCTGGGGCCAACGTCCTGACTTTC.

CDR3 DNA sequence: TGTGCCAGCAGTAGACAGGGCACCTCCTACGAGCAGTACTTC. This gives the protein CASSRQGTSYEQYF. The V gene is TRBV6-6, the J gene TRBJ2-7; 7 positions agree with TRBD1. V trimming: 5 bases; J trimming: 0 bases; junction bases outside the gene matches: 4. CDR3 size: 14 residues. CDR1 MNHNY and CDR2 SVGAGI come from the germline V gene (reference sequence).

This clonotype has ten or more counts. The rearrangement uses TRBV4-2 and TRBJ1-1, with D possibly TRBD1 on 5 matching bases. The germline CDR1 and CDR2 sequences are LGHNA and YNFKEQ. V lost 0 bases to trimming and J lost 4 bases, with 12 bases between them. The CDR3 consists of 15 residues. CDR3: CASSQDPGSATEAFF. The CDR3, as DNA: TGTGCCAGCAGCCAAGATCCAGGGTCGGCCACTGAAGCTTTCTTT.

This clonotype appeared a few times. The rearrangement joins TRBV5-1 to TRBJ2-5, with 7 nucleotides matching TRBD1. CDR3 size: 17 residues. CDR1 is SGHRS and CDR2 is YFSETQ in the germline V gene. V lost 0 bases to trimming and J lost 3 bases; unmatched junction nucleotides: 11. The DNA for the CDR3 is TGCGCCAGCAGCTTGGGACACCGGGGACAGCAAGAAGAGACCCAGTACTTC. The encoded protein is CASSLGHRGQQEETQYF.

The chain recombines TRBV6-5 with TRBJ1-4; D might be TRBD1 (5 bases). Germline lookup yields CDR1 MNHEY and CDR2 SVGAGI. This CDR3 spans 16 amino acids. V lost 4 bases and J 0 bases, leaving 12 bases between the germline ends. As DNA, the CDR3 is TGTGCCAGCAGTTTAGTCGAGACAGCAACTAATGAAAAACTGTTTTTT. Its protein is CASSLVETATNEKLFF.

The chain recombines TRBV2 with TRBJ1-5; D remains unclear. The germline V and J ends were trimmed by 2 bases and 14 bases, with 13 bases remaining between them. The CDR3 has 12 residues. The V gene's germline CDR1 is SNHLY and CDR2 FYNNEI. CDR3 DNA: TGTGCCAGCAGTGAACGTGGTCAGAACGAGCATTTT. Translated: CASSERGQNEHF.

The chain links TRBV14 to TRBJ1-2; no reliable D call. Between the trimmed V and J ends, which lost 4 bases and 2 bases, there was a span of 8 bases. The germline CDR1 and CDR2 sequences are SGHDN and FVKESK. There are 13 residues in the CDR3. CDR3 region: CASSRFGNYGYTF. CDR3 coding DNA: TGTGCCAGCAGCCGCTTCGGGAACTATGGCTACACCTTC.

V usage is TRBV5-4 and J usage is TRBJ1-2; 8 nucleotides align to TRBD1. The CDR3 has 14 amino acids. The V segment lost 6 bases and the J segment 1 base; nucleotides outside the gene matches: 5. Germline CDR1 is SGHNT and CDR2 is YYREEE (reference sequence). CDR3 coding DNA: TGTGCCAGCAACGACAGGGGCCTTAACTATGGCTACACCTTC. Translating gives CASNDRGLNYGYTF.

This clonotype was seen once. The CDR3 reads CSALPDGAGSGSNQPQHF. CDR3 in DNA: TGCAGTGCCCTACCGGACGGGGCGGGGAGTGGAAGCAATCAGCCCCAGCATTTT. The chain recombines TRBV20-1 with TRBJ1-5, with D possibly TRBD1 on 5 matching bases. Germline CDR1 DFQATT, CDR2 SNEGSKA (reference sequence). The CDR3 consists of 18 residues. V shed 6 bases and J shed 1 base, with 25 bases lying between them.

CDR3 nucleotide sequence: TGTGCCAGCAGCTTCTGGACTGTGAACACCGGGGAGCTGTTTTTT. This codes for CASSFWTVNTGELFF. This chain joins TRBV7-2 and TRBJ2-2, with D perhaps TRBD2 (5 bases). Germline assignment: CDR1 SGHTA and CDR2 FQGNSA. V was clipped by 3 bases and J by 1 base, with 9 bases between them. The CDR3 loop spans 15 amino acids.

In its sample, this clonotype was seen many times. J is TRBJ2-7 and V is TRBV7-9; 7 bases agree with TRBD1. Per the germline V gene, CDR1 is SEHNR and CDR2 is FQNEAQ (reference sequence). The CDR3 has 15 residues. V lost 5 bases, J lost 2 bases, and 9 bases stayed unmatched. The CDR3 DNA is TGTGCCAGCAGCCCCCTCTCCGGGACAGCCTACGAGCAGTACTTC. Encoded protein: CASSPLSGTAYEQYF.